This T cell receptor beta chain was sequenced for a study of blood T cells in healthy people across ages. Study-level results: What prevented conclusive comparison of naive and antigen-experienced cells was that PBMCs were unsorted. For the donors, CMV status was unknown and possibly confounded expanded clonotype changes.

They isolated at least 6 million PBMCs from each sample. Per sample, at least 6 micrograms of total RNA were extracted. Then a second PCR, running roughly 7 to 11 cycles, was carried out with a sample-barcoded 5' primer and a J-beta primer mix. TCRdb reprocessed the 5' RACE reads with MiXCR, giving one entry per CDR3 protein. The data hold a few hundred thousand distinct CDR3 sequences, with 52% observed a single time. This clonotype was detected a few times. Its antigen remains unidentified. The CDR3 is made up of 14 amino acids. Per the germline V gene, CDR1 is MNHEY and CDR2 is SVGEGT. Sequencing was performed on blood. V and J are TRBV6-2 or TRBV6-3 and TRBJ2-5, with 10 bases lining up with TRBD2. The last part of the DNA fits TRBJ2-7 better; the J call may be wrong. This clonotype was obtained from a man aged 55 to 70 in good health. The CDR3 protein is CASRPPGLASEQYF. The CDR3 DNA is TGTGCCAGCAGACCTCCGGGACTAGCGTCCGAGCAGTACTTC.